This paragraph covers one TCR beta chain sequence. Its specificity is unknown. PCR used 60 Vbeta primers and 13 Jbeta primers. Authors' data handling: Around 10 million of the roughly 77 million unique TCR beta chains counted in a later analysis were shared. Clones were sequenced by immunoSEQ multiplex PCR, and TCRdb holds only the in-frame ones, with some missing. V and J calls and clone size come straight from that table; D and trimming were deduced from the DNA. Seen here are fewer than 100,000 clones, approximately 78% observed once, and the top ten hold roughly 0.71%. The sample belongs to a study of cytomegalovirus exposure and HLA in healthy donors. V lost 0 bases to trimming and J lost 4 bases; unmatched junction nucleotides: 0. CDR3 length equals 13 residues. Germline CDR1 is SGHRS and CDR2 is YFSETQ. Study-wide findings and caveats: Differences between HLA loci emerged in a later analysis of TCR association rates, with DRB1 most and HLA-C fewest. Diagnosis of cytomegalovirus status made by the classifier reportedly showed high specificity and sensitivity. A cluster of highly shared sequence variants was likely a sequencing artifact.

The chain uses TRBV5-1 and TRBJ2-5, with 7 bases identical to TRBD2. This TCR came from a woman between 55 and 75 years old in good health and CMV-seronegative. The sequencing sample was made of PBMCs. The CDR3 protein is CASSLAGGETQYF. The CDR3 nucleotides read TGCGCCAGCAGCTTGGCGGGGGGAGAGACCCAGTACTTC.